This TCR beta chain derives from a study of blood T cell repertoires in COVID-19. The V and J ends lost 6 bases and 1 base respectively, with 12 bases between them. Germline lookup yields CDR1 MNHEY and CDR2 SVGAGI. This CDR3 comprises 15 residues. Measured with immunoSEQ multiplex PCR; TCRdb has only the in-frame clones, and not every one. The data show 70,000 to 85,000 clones, around 84% seen once. This clone was picked up one time. The chain uses TRBV6-5 and TRBJ2-2; D perhaps matches TRBD1 (6 bases). The clonotype originates from a woman older than 75 in a cohort sampled during active or convalescent COVID-19. The sequencing input was peripheral blood. CDR3: CASSRTALNTGELFF. DNA of the CDR3: TGTGCCAGCAGCCGGACAGCCTTGAACACCGGGGAGCTGTTTTTT.